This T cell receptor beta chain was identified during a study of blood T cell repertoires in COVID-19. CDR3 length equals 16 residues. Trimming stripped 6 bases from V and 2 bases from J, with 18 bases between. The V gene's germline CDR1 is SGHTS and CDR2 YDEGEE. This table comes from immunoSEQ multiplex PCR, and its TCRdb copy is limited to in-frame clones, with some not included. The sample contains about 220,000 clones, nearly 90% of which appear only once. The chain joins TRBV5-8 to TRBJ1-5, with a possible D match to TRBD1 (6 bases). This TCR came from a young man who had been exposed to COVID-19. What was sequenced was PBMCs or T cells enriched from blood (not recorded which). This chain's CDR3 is CASNFGGAARNQPQHF. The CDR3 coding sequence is TGTGCCAGCAACTTCGGGGGGGCGGCTCGCAATCAGCCCCAGCATTTT.